This is a list of T cell receptor beta chains from one sample in a study of blood T cell repertoires in COVID-19. Clones were sequenced by immunoSEQ multiplex PCR, and TCRdb holds only the in-frame ones, with some missing. The sample consists of some 150,000 clones, 77% of them appearing once. The sequencing sample was made of peripheral blood. These receptor sequences come from a woman in her 50s with active or convalescent COVID-19. Each CDR3 is given with its conserved first and last residue. D genes are given only for firm matches. For some rows the clone size is stated as once, few or many, or as a class when expanded; others skip it.

J	V	D	length	size	DNA	CDR3
TRBJ2-1	TRBV7-8	TRBD1	15	NA	TGTGCCAGCAGTACGACAGGGCCCTCCTACAATGAGCAGTTCTTC	CASSTTGPSYNEQFF
TRBJ2-3	TRBV12-5	NA	12	NA	TGTGCTAGTGGTACACAGACAGATACGCAGTATTTT	CASGTQTDTQYF
TRBJ1-4	TRBV9	TRBD1	15	NA	TGTGCCAGCAGCCCGGGGGACAGCCCTAATGAAAAACTGTTTTTT	CASSPGDSPNEKLFF
TRBJ1-4	TRBV9	TRBD1	17	few	TGTGCCAGCAGCGTAGGTGGGACAGGGGCCCTCAATGAAAAACTGTTTTTT	CASSVGGTGALNEKLFF
TRBJ1-6	TRBV29-1	NA	12	NA	TGCAGCCGCCGGGACGGGGGTTCACCCCTCCACTTT	CSRRDGGSPLHF
TRBJ2-1	TRBV6-5	NA	15	NA	TGTGCCAGCAGTTCAGCGGTCAGCTCCTACAATGAGCAGTTCTTC	CASSSAVSSYNEQFF
TRBJ2-7	TRBV7-9	TRBD1	14	once	TGTGCCAGCAGCCCAGACAGGGGGCGGGACGAGCAGTACTTC	CASSPDRGRDEQYF
TRBJ1-6	TRBV10-3	NA	15	NA	TGTGCCATCAGAGATCCAGGGTTGGGTGATTCACCCCTCCACTTT	CAIRDPGLGDSPLHF
TRBJ1-6	TRBV2	NA	12	NA	TGTACCAGCAGTGAAGGGAGAGGGCCCCTCCACTTT	CTSSEGRGPLHF
TRBJ2-7	TRBV5-1	TRBD1	15	NA	TGCGCCAGCAGCGGGCCGACAGGGGCGACCGACGAGCAGTACTTC	CASSGPTGATDEQYF
TRBJ1-6	TRBV21-1	NA	18	NA	TGTGCCAGCAGCAAAGCCAGGGACAGGACTGTTTATAATTCACCCCTCCACTTT	CASSKARDRTVYNSPLHF
TRBJ1-5	TRBV11-2	NA	13	NA	TGTGCCAGCAGCAAGACCACAGGGCAGCCCCAGCATTTT	CASSKTTGQPQHF
TRBJ1-1	TRBV7-2	TRBD1	17	once	TGTGCCAGCAGCTTAGGGGGGACAGGGTGGGGAGACCCTGAAGCTTTCTTT	CASSLGGTGWGDPEAFF
TRBJ2-7	TRBV28	NA	14	NA	TGTGCCAGCAGTCAGTTGGGGACAAACTACGAGCAGTACTTC	CASSQLGTNYEQYF
TRBJ1-2	TRBV4-3	NA	13	NA	TGCGCCAGCAGCCAATGGTCGGGGTATGGCTACACCTTC	CASSQWSGYGYTF
TRBJ1-2	TRBV6-5	NA	15	NA	TGTGCCAGCAGTATCTCCATTGACAGATACTATGGCTACACCTTC	CASSISIDRYYGYTF
TRBJ1-6	TRBV30	TRBD1	15	NA	TGTGCCTGGAGCACCGGGACAGGGTGGTATTCACCCCTCCACTTT	CAWSTGTGWYSPLHF
TRBJ1-1	TRBV19	TRBD1	14	NA	TGTGCCAGTAGTTACCAGGGGGTCGATTCTGAAGCTTTCTTT	CASSYQGVDSEAFF
TRBJ1-2	TRBV6-6	NA	16	NA	TGTGCCAGCAGCTCCGCCGTCTTGGGAGGGGACTATGGCTACACCTTC	CASSSAVLGGDYGYTF
TRBJ1-2	TRBV5-5	TRBD1	13	NA	TGTGCCAGCAGCGCCACAGGGGGTTGGGGCTACACCTTC	CASSATGGWGYTF
TRBJ1-2	TRBV16	NA	14	NA	TGTGCCAGCAGCCCCGGGCAGGGGATTATGGGCTACACCTTC	CASSPGQGIMGYTF
TRBJ2-5	TRBV7-2	NA	12	NA	TGTGCCAGCAGCCCCGGTCTAGAGACCCAGTACTTC	CASSPGLETQYF
TRBJ2-2	TRBV6-5	NA	15	NA	TGTGCCACATTAATTAGCTTCGCGAACACCGGGGAGCTGTTTTTT	CATLISFANTGELFF
TRBJ1-2	TRBV7-9	NA	13	NA	TGTGCCAGCAGCTTAGTACAGGGTGGTGGCTACACCTTC	CASSLVQGGGYTF
TRBJ2-3	TRBV3-1/TRBV3-2	TRBD1	15	NA	TGTGCCAGCAGCACCGGGACAGGATTCACAGATACGCAGTATTTT	CASSTGTGFTDTQYF
TRBJ1-1	TRBV7-9	TRBD1	14	NA	TGTGCCAGCAGCCCTCAGGGGGGGAACACTGAAGCTTTCTTT	CASSPQGGNTEAFF
TRBJ1-5	TRBV7-4	NA	14	NA	TGTGCCAGCAGCTTAGACGACTTCAATCAGCCCCAGCATTTT	CASSLDDFNQPQHF
TRBJ2-2	TRBV5-4	NA	15	NA	TGTGCCAGCAGCTTTGGTGTTTTGAGAACCGGGGAGCTGTTTTTT	CASSFGVLRTGELFF
TRBJ1-5	TRBV10-3	NA	13	NA	TGTGCCATCAGTTTACAGGGAGATCAGCCCCAGCATTTT	CAISLQGDQPQHF
TRBJ2-7	TRBV13	NA	14	few	TGTGCCAGCAGCTCCGCCGGGACAGCTGAGCGGGGGAGCTTC	CASSSAGTAERGSF
TRBJ2-3	TRBV6-2/TRBV6-3	TRBD2	14	few	TGTGCCAGCAGTTCGGGACTAGCGGCGGATACGCAGTATTTT	CASSSGLAADTQYF
TRBJ1-3	TRBV5-1	NA	14	NA	TGCGCCAGCAGCCCTGGACACACTGGAAACACCATATATTTT	CASSPGHTGNTIYF
TRBJ2-5	TRBV28	TRBD1	15	NA	TGTGCCAGCAGCCAACCCCGGACAGGGTACGAGACCCAGTACTTC	CASSQPRTGYETQYF
TRBJ2-1	TRBV6-2/TRBV6-3	TRBD2	19	NA	TGTGCCAGCAGTAAGGGGCGGGGGAGGAGTAGCGGGGAGCTGAATGAGCAGTTCTTC	CASSKGRGRSSGELNEQFF
TRBJ1-1	TRBV5-4	NA	17	NA	TGTGCCAGCAGCTTGTCCGGGTTCGGCCGCCGGAACACTGAAGCTTTCTTT	CASSLSGFGRRNTEAFF
TRBJ2-2	TRBV6-5	NA	16	NA	TGTGCCAGCAGTTACTCGGGCCGAAGGAGGACCGGGGAGCTGTTTTTT	CASSYSGRRRTGELFF
TRBJ1-2	TRBV18	NA	14	few	TGTGCCAGCTCACCAACAAGGGGCCGGGATGGCTACACCTTC	CASSPTRGRDGYTF
TRBJ1-5	TRBV4-1	TRBD1	14	NA	TGCGCCAGCAGCCAAGACAGGGGGAATCAGCCCCAGCATTTT	CASSQDRGNQPQHF
TRBJ2-2	TRBV7-2	NA	15	NA	TGTGCCAGCAGCCCTAGACGGAAGAACACCGGGGAGCTGTTTTTT	CASSPRRKNTGELFF
TRBJ1-2	TRBV28	TRBD1	15	NA	TGTGCCAGCAGCCAGTCCCGGACAGGAGGCTATGGCTACACCTTC	CASSQSRTGGYGYTF
TRBJ2-3	TRBV10-3	NA	13	NA	TGTGCCATCAGTGAGGGACTGTCAGATACGCAGTATTTT	CAISEGLSDTQYF
TRBJ2-5	TRBV9	NA	14	NA	TGTGCCAGCAGCGTAGGGCCGCCTTGGGGGGCCCAGTACTTC	CASSVGPPWGAQYF
TRBJ2-1	TRBV5-1	TRBD1	15	many	TGCGCCAGCAGCTTTGGGACAGGTTCCTACAATGAGCAGTTCTTC	CASSFGTGSYNEQFF
TRBJ2-7	TRBV4-3	NA	14	NA	TGCGCCAGCAGCCAAGACAGGGGTCGGGGCGAGCAGTACTTC	CASSQDRGRGEQYF
TRBJ2-3	TRBV28	TRBD1	14	NA	TGTGCCAGCAGCCTTCGACAGGGATCAGATACGCAGTATTTT	CASSLRQGSDTQYF
TRBJ1-5	TRBV28	NA	14	NA	TGTGCCAGCAGCCCGTCGCGGGGTGGTCAGCCCCAGCATTTT	CASSPSRGGQPQHF
TRBJ1-1	TRBV5-6	TRBD1	16	NA	TGTGCCAGCAGCTTGGACGCGGGACAGGTGAACACTGAAGCTTTCTTT	CASSLDAGQVNTEAFF
TRBJ1-5	TRBV19	NA	13	NA	TGTGCCAGTAGTATACAGGCCTTCGGGCCCCAGCATTTT	CASSIQAFGPQHF
TRBJ2-3	TRBV4-2	TRBD2	18	NA	TGTGCCAGCAGCCAAGCCCTACGACGCGGGGGGGGCACAGATACGCAGTATTTT	CASSQALRRGGGTDTQYF
TRBJ2-7	TRBV6-1	NA	13	NA	TGTGCCAGCAGTGAAGGGCGACAGACTCTCGGGTACTTC	CASSEGRQTLGYF
TRBJ1-1	TRBV18	NA	16	NA	TGTGCCAGCTCACCTCTGAAGGGGCGACAGAACACTGAAGCTTTCTTT	CASSPLKGRQNTEAFF
TRBJ2-7	TRBV12-3/TRBV12-4	NA	13	few	TGTGCCAGCACCGAGGGGGGGACCTACGAGCAGTACTTC	CASTEGGTYEQYF
TRBJ1-1	TRBV5-1	TRBD1	17	NA	TGCGCCAGCAGCGTCGGGACAGGGGTTACCTTTTACACTGAAGCTTTCTTT	CASSVGTGVTFYTEAFF
TRBJ2-7	TRBV7-7	TRBD1	14	once	TGTGCTAGCAGCCCCGGGACAGGGCCCTACGAGCAGTACTTC	CASSPGTGPYEQYF
TRBJ2-2	TRBV9	NA	15	once	TGTGCCAGCAGCGTAGTTAGCGGGAACACCGGGGAGCTGTTTTTT	CASSVVSGNTGELFF
TRBJ1-6	TRBV18	TRBD1	14	NA	TGTGCCAGCTCACTGGACAGGTCTAATTCACCCCTCCACTTT	CASSLDRSNSPLHF
TRBJ2-2	TRBV9	NA	16	NA	TGTGCCAGCAGCGTGCGGGGCTTCGCGAACACCGGGGAGCTGTTTTTT	CASSVRGFANTGELFF
TRBJ2-1	TRBV11-2	TRBD2	16	once	TGTGCCAGCAGCTCCACCGGGACTAGCGGCTACAATGAGCAGTTCTTC	CASSSTGTSGYNEQFF
TRBJ1-2	TRBV5-1	TRBD1	14	NA	TGCGCCAGCAGAGACTCGACAGGGGCCTATGGCTACACCTTC	CASRDSTGAYGYTF
TRBJ1-1	TRBV30	NA	12	NA	TGTGCCTGGACCCAGATGAACACTGAAGCTTTCTTT	CAWTQMNTEAFF